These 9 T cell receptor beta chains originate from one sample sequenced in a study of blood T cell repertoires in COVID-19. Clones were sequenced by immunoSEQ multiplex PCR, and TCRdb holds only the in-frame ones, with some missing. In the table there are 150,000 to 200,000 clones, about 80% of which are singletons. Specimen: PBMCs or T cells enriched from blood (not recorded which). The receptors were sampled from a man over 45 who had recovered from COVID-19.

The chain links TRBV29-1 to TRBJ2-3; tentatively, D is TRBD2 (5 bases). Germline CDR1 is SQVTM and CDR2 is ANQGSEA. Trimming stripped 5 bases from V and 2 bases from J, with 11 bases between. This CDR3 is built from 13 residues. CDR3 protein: CSVTRGNTDTQYF. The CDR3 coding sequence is TGCAGCGTTACCCGAGGGAACACAGATACGCAGTATTTT.

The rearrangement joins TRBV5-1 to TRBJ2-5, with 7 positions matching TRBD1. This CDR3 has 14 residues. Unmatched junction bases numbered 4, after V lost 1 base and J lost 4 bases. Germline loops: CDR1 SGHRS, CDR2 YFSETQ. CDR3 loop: CASSLTGAAETQYF. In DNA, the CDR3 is TGCGCCAGCAGCTTGACAGGGGCGGCAGAGACCCAGTACTTC.

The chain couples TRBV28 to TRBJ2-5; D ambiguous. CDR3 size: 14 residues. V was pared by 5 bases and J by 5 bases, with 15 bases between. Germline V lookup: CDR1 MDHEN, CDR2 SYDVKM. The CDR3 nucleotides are TGTGCCAGCAGTATAACAGTGGGTGTCGAGACCCAGTACTTC. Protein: CASSITVGVETQYF.

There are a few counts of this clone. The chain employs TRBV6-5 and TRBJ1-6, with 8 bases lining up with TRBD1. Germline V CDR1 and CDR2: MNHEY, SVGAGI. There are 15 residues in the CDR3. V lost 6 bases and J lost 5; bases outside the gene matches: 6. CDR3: CASRHDRGDNSPLHF. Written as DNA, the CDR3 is TGTGCCAGCAGGCACGACAGGGGCGATAATTCACCCCTCCACTTT.

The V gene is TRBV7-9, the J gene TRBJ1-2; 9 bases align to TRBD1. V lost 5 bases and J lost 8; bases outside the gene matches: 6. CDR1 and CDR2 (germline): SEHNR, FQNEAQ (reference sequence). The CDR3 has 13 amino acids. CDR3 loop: CASSTGTGHGYTF. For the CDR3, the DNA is TGTGCCAGCAGCACCGGGACAGGGCACGGCTACACCTTC.

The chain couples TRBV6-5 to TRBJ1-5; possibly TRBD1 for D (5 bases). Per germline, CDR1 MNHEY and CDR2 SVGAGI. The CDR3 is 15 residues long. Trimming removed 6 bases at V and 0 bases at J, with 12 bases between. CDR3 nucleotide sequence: TGTGCCAGCAGGAAAGACAGAGATAGCAATCAGCCCCAGCATTTT. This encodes CASRKDRDSNQPQHF.

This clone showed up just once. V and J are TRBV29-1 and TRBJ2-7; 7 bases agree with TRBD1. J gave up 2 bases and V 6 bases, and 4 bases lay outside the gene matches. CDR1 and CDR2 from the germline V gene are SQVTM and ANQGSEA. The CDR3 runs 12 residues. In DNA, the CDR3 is TGCAGCGTCGTCGGGACAGCCTACGAGCAGTACTTC. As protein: CSVVGTAYEQYF.

Here the CDR3 reads CASSRGGAGSGYEQYF. The DNA for the CDR3 is TGTGCCAGCAGTAGGGGGGGGGCAGGGTCAGGGTACGAGCAGTACTTC. V and J are TRBV25-1 and TRBJ2-7; tentatively, D is TRBD2 (7 bases). The germline CDR1 and CDR2 sequences are MGHDK and SYGVNS. The CDR3 loop spans 16 amino acids. V lost 5 bases to trimming and J lost 4 bases, with 21 bases between them.

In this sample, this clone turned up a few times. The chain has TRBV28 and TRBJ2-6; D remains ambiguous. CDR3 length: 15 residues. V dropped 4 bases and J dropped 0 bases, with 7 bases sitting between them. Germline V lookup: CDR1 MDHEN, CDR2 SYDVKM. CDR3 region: CASSSPLSGANVLTF. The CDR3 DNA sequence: TGTGCCAGCAGTTCCCCCCTCTCTGGGGCCAACGTCCTGACTTTC.